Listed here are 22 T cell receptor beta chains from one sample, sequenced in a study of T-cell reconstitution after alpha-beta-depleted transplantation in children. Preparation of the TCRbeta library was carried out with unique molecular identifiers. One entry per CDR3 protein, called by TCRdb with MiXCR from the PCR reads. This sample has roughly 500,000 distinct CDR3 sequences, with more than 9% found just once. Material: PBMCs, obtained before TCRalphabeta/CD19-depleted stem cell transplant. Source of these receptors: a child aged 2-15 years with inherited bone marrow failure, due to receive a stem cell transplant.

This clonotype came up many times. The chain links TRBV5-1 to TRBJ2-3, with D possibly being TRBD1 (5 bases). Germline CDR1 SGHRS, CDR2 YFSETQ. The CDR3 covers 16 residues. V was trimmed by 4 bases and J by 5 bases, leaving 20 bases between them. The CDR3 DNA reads TGCGCCAGCAGCGACAGCAGGGTGAGAGTTGGAGATACGCAGTATTTT. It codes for CASSDSRVRVGDTQYF.

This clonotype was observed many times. CDR3 DNA: TGTGCCAGCAGTCTCCCGGGACGGACCTCCTACGAGCAGTACTTC. Its protein is CASSLPGRTSYEQYF. V is TRBV7-9 and J is TRBJ2-7; the D gene could be TRBD1 or TRBD2 (5 bases each). The V gene's germline CDR1 is SEHNR and CDR2 FQNEAQ (reference sequence). V shed 6 bases and J shed 0 bases, with 15 bases lying between them. There are 15 residues in the CDR3.

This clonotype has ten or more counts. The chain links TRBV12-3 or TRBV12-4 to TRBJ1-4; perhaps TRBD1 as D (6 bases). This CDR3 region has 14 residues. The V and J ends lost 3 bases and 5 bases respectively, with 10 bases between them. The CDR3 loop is CASSFGRGNEKLFF. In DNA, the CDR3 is TGTGCCAGCAGTTTTGGCAGGGGAAATGAAAAACTGTTTTTT.

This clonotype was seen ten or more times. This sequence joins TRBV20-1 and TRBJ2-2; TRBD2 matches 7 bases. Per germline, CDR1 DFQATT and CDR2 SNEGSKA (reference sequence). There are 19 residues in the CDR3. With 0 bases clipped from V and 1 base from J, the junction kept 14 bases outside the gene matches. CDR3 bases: TGCAGTGCTAGAGATCTCCGCAGGGAGGGGTATGGGAACACCGGGGAGCTGTTTTTT. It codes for CSARDLRREGYGNTGELFF.

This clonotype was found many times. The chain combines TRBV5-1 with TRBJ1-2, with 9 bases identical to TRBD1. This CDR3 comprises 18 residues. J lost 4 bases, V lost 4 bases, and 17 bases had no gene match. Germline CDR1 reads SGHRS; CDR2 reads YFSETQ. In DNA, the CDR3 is TGCGCCAGCAGCGCCTACTCCCGGGACAGGGCGACCCTCTATGGCTACACCTTC. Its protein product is CASSAYSRDRATLYGYTF. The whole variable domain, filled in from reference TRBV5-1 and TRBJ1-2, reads KAGVTQTPRYLIKTRGQQVTLSCSPISGHRSVSWYQQTPGQGLQFLFEYFSETQRNKGNFPGRFSGRQFSNSRSEMNVSTLELGDSALYLCASSAYSRDRATLYGYTFGSGTRLTVV.

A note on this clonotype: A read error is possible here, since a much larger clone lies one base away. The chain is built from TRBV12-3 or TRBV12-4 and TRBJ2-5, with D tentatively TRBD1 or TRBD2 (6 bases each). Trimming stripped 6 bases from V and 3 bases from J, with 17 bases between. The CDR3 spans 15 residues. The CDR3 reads CASSRMGGKEETQYF. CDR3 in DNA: TGTGCCAGCAGCCGGATGGGGGGCAAGGAAGAGACCCAGTACTTC.

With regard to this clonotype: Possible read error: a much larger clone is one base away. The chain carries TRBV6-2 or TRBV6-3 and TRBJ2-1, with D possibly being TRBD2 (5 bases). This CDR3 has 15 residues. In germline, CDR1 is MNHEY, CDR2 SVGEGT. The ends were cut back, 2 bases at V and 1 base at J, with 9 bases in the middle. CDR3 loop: CASSYGAVSYNEQFF. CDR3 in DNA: TGTGCCAGCAGTTACGGAGCGGTATCCTACAATGAGCAGTTCTTC.

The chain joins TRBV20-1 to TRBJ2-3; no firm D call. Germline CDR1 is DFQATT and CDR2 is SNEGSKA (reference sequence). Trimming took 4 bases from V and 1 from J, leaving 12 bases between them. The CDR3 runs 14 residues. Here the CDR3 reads CSATIPFGTDTQYF. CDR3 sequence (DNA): TGCAGTGCTACCATACCTTTTGGCACAGATACGCAGTATTTT.

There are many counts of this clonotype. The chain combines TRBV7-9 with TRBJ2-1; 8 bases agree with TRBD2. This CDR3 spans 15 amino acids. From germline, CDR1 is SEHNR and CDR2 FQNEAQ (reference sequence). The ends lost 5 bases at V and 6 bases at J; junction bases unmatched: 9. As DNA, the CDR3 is TGTGCCAGCAGCGCCGGGACTAGTGCCTCCAATGAGCAGTTCTTC. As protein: CASSAGTSASNEQFF.

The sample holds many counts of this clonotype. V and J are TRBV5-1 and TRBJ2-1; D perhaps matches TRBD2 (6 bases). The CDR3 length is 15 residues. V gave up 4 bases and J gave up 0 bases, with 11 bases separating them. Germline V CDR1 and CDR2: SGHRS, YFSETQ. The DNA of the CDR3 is TGCGCCAGCAGCCCGAGCGGGCCCTCCTACAATGAGCAGTTCTTC. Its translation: CASSPSGPSYNEQFF.

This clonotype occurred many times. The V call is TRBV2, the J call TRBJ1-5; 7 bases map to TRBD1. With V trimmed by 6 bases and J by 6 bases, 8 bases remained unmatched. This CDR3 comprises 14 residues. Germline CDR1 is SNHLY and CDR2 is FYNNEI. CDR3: CASSDRVGTQPQHF. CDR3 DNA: TGTGCCAGCAGCGACAGGGTAGGAACTCAGCCCCAGCATTTT.

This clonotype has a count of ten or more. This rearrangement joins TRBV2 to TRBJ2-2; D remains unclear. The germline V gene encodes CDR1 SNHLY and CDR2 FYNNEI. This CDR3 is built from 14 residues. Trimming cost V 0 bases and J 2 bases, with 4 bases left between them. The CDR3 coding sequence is TGTGCCAGCAGTGAAGCACTTAACACCGGGGAGCTGTTTTTT. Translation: CASSEALNTGELFF. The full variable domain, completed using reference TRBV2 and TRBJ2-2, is EPEVTQTPSHQVTQMGQEVILRCVPISNHLYFYWYRQILGQKVEFLVSFYNNEISEKSEIFDDQFSVERPDGSNFTLKIRSTKLEDSAMYFCASSEALNTGELFFGEGSRLTVL.

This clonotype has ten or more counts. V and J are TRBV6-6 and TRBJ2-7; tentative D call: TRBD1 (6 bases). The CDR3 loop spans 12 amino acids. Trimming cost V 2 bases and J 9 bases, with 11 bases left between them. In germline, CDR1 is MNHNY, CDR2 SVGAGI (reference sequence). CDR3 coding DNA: TGTGCCAGCAGTTACACCGGACAGCCGCAGTACTTC. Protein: CASSYTGQPQYF.

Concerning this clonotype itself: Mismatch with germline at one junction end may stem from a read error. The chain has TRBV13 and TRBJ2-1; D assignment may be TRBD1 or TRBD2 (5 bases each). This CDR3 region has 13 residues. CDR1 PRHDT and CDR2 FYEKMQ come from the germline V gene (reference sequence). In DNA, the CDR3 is TGTGCCAGCAGCCGGGGCTCCTACAATAAGCAGTTCTTC. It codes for CASSRGSYNKQFF. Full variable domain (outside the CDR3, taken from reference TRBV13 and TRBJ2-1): AAGVIQSPRHLIKEKRETATLKCYPIPRHDTVYWYQQGPGQDPQFLISFYEKMQSDKGSIPDRFSAQQFSDYHSELNMSSLELGDSALYFCASSRGSYNKQFFGPGTRLTVL.

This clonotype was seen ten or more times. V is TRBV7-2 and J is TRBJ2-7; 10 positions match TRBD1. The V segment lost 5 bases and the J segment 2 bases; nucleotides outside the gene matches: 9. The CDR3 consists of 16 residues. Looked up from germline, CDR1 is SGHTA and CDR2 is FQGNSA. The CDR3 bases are TGTGCCAGCAGCACCGACCCCGGGACAGGGGCCTACGAGCAGTACTTC. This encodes CASSTDPGTGAYEQYF.

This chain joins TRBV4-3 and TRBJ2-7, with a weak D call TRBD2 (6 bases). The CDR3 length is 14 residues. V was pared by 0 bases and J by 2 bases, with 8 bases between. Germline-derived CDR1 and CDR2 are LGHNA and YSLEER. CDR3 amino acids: CASSQEGGPYEQYF. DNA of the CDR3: TGCGCCAGCAGCCAAGAGGGGGGTCCCTACGAGCAGTACTTC.

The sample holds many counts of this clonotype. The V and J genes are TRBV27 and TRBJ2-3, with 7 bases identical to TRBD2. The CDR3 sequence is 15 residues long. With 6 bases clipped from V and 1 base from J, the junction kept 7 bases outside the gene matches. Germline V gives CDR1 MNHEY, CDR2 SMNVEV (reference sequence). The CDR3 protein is CASRRGSLGTDTQYF. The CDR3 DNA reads TGTGCCAGCAGACGCGGGAGTCTCGGCACAGATACGCAGTATTTT.

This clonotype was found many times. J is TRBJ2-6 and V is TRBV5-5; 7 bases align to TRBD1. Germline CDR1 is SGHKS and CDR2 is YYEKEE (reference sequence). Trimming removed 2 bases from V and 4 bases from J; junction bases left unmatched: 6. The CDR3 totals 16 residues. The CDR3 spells CASSFMTGLGANVLTF. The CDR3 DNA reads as TGTGCCAGCAGCTTTATGACAGGGTTAGGGGCCAACGTCCTGACTTTC.

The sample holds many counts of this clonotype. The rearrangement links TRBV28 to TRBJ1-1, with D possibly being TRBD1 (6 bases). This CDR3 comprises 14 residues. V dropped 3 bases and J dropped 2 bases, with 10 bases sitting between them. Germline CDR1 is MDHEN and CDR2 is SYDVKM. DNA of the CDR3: TGTGCCAGCAGTTTTTCAGGGGACAACACTGAAGCTTTCTTT. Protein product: CASSFSGDNTEAFF.

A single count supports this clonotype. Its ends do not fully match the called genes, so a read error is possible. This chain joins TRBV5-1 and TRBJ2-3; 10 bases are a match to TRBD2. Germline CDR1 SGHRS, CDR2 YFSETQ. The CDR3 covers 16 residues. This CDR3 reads CASSRLAGSSTDTPYF. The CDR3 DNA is TGCGCCAGCAGCCGACTAGCGGGTAGCAGCACAGATACGCCGTATTTT.

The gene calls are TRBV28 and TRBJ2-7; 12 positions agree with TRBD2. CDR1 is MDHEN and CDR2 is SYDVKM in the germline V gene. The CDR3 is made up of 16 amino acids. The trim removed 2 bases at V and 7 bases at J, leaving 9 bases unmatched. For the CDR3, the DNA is TGTGCCAGCAGTTTAAAGGCCGTTGGACTAGCGGGGGAGCAGTACTTC. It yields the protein CASSLKAVGLAGEQYF.

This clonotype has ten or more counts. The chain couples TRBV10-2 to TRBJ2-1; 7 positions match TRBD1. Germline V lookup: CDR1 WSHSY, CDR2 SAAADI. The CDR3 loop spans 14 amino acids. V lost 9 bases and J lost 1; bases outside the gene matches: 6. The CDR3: CASNEQGSYNEQFF. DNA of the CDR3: TGCGCCAGTAATGAACAGGGGTCCTACAATGAGCAGTTCTTC.